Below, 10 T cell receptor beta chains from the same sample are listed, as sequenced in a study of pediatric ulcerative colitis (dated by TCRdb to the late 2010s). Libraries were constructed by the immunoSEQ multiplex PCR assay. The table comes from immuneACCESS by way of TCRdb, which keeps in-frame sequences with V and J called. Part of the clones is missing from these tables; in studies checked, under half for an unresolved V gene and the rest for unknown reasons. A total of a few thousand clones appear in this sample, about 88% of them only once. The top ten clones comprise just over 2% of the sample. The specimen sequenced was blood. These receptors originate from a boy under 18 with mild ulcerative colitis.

The CDR3: CASRQRLDSQRYEQFF. The CDR3 DNA follows: TGTGCCAGCAGGCAAAGGTTGGACTCCCAAAGATATGAGCAGTTCTTC. This chain connects TRBV7-9 to TRBJ2-1, with D possibly TRBD2 on 5 matching bases. Germline CDR1 is SEHNR and CDR2 is FQNEAQ (reference sequence). Trimming cost V 6 bases and J 8 bases, with 23 bases left between them. CDR3 length: 16 residues.

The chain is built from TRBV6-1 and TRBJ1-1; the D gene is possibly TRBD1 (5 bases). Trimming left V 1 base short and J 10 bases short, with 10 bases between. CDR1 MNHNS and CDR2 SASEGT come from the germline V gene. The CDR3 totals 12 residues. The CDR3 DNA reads TGTGCCAGCAGTGAAGTGGGACGGCGAGCTTTCTTT. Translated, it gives CASSEVGRRAFF.

CDR3 protein: CASSLGSGGNYGYTF. The CDR3 DNA sequence: TGTGCCAGCAGCTTGGGCTCAGGGGGCAACTATGGCTACACCTTC. This chain joins TRBV5-4 and TRBJ1-2, with 8 bases fitting TRBD1. Germline trimming cut 0 bases from V and 2 bases from J; bases unmatched to any gene: 3. This CDR3 has 15 amino acids. Germline V gene lookup returns CDR1 SGHNT and CDR2 YYREEE (reference sequence). Drawing the rest from reference TRBV5-4 and TRBJ1-2, the complete variable domain is ETGVTQSPTHLIKTRGQQVTLRCSSQSGHNTVSWYQQALGQGPQFIFQYYREEENGRGNFPPRFSGLQFPNYSSELNVNALELDDSALYLCASSLGSGGNYGYTFGSGTRLTVV.

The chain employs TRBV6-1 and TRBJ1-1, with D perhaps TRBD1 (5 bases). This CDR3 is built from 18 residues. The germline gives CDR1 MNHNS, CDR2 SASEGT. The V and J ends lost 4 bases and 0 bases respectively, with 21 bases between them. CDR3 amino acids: CASSVVLFRGEMNTEAFF. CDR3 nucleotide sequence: TGTGCCAGCAGTGTAGTCCTTTTCCGGGGCGAGATGAACACTGAAGCTTTCTTT.

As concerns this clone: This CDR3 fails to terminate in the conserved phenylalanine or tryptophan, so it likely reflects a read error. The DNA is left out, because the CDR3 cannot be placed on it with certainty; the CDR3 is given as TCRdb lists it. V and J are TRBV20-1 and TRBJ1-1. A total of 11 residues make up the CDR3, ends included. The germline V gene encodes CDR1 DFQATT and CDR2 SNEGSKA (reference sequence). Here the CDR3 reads CSARDKRVFGV.

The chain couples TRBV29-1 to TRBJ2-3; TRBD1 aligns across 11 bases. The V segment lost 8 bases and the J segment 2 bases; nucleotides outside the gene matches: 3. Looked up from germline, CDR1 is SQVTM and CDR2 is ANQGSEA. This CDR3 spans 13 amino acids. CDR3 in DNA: TGCAGCTCGGGACAGGGGGTCACAGATACGCAGTATTTT. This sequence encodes CSSGQGVTDTQYF.

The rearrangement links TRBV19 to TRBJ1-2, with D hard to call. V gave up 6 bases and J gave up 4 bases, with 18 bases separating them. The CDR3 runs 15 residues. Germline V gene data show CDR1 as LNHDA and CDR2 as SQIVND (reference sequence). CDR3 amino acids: CASSVAQMQGYGYTF. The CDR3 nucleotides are TGTGCCAGTAGCGTGGCGCAGATGCAAGGCTATGGCTACACCTTC.

The CDR3 DNA is TGCGCCAGTAAGCCGGGACCCGACTACGAGCAGTACTTC. It specifies CASKPGPDYEQYF. The rearrangement uses TRBV5-1 and TRBJ2-7; tentatively, D is TRBD1 or TRBD2 (5 bases each). The CDR3 runs 13 residues. Germline V lookup: CDR1 SGHRS, CDR2 YFSETQ. V was trimmed by 8 bases and J by 3 bases, leaving 15 bases between them. The full variable domain, in which reference TRBV5-1 and TRBJ2-7 provide the parts outside the CDR3, is KAGVTQTPRYLIKTRGQQVTLSCSPISGHRSVSWYQQTPGQGLQFLFEYFSETQRNKGNFPGRFSGRQFSNSRSEMNVSTLELGDSALYLCASKPGPDYEQYFGPGTRLTVT.

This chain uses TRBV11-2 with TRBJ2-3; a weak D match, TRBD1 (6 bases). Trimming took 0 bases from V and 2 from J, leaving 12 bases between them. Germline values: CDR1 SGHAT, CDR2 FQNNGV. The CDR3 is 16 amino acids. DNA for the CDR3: TGTGCCAGCAGCTTAGATTTAGGGGGAATCACAGATACGCAGTATTTT. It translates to CASSLDLGGITDTQYF.

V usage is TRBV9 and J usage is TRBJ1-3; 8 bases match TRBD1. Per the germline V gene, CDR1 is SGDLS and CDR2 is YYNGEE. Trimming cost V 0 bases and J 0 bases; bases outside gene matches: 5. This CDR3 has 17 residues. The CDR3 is CASSVEGQAISGNTIYF. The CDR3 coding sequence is TGTGCCAGCAGCGTAGAGGGACAGGCCATCTCTGGAAACACCATATATTTT.